This entry is about one TCR beta chain. Antigen unknown. Germline trimming cut 0 bases from V and 5 bases from J; bases unmatched to any gene: 5. CDR3 length equals 16 residues. Germline values: CDR1 SGDLS, CDR2 YYNGEE. This entry is derived from a study of chemoradiotherapy in HPV16-positive cancers. Generated by immunoSEQ multiplex PCR, the TCRdb table keeps only in-frame clones and is missing some. The table records 23,000 or so clones, less than 90% of them present only once. Whole-study findings and limits: Candidate HPV-specific clones and E7-related TCR motifs grew in tumor during treatment.

The receptor's source is a human donor with HPV-associated anogenital cancer. This sample comprised blood, obtained from a patient who underwent chemoradiotherapy. The chain has TRBV9 and TRBJ1-1; 12 bases line up with TRBD1. CDR3 residues: CASSVGAGQGATEAFF. CDR3 bases: TGTGCCAGCAGCGTAGGTGCGGGACAGGGGGCAACTGAAGCTTTCTTT. The full variable domain, in which reference TRBV9 and TRBJ1-1 provide the parts outside the CDR3, is DSGVTQTPKHLITATGQRVTLRCSPRSGDLSVYWYQQSLDQGLQFLIQYYNGEERAKGNILERFSAQQFPDLHSELNLSSLELGDSALYFCASSVGAGQGATEAFFGQGTRLTVV.